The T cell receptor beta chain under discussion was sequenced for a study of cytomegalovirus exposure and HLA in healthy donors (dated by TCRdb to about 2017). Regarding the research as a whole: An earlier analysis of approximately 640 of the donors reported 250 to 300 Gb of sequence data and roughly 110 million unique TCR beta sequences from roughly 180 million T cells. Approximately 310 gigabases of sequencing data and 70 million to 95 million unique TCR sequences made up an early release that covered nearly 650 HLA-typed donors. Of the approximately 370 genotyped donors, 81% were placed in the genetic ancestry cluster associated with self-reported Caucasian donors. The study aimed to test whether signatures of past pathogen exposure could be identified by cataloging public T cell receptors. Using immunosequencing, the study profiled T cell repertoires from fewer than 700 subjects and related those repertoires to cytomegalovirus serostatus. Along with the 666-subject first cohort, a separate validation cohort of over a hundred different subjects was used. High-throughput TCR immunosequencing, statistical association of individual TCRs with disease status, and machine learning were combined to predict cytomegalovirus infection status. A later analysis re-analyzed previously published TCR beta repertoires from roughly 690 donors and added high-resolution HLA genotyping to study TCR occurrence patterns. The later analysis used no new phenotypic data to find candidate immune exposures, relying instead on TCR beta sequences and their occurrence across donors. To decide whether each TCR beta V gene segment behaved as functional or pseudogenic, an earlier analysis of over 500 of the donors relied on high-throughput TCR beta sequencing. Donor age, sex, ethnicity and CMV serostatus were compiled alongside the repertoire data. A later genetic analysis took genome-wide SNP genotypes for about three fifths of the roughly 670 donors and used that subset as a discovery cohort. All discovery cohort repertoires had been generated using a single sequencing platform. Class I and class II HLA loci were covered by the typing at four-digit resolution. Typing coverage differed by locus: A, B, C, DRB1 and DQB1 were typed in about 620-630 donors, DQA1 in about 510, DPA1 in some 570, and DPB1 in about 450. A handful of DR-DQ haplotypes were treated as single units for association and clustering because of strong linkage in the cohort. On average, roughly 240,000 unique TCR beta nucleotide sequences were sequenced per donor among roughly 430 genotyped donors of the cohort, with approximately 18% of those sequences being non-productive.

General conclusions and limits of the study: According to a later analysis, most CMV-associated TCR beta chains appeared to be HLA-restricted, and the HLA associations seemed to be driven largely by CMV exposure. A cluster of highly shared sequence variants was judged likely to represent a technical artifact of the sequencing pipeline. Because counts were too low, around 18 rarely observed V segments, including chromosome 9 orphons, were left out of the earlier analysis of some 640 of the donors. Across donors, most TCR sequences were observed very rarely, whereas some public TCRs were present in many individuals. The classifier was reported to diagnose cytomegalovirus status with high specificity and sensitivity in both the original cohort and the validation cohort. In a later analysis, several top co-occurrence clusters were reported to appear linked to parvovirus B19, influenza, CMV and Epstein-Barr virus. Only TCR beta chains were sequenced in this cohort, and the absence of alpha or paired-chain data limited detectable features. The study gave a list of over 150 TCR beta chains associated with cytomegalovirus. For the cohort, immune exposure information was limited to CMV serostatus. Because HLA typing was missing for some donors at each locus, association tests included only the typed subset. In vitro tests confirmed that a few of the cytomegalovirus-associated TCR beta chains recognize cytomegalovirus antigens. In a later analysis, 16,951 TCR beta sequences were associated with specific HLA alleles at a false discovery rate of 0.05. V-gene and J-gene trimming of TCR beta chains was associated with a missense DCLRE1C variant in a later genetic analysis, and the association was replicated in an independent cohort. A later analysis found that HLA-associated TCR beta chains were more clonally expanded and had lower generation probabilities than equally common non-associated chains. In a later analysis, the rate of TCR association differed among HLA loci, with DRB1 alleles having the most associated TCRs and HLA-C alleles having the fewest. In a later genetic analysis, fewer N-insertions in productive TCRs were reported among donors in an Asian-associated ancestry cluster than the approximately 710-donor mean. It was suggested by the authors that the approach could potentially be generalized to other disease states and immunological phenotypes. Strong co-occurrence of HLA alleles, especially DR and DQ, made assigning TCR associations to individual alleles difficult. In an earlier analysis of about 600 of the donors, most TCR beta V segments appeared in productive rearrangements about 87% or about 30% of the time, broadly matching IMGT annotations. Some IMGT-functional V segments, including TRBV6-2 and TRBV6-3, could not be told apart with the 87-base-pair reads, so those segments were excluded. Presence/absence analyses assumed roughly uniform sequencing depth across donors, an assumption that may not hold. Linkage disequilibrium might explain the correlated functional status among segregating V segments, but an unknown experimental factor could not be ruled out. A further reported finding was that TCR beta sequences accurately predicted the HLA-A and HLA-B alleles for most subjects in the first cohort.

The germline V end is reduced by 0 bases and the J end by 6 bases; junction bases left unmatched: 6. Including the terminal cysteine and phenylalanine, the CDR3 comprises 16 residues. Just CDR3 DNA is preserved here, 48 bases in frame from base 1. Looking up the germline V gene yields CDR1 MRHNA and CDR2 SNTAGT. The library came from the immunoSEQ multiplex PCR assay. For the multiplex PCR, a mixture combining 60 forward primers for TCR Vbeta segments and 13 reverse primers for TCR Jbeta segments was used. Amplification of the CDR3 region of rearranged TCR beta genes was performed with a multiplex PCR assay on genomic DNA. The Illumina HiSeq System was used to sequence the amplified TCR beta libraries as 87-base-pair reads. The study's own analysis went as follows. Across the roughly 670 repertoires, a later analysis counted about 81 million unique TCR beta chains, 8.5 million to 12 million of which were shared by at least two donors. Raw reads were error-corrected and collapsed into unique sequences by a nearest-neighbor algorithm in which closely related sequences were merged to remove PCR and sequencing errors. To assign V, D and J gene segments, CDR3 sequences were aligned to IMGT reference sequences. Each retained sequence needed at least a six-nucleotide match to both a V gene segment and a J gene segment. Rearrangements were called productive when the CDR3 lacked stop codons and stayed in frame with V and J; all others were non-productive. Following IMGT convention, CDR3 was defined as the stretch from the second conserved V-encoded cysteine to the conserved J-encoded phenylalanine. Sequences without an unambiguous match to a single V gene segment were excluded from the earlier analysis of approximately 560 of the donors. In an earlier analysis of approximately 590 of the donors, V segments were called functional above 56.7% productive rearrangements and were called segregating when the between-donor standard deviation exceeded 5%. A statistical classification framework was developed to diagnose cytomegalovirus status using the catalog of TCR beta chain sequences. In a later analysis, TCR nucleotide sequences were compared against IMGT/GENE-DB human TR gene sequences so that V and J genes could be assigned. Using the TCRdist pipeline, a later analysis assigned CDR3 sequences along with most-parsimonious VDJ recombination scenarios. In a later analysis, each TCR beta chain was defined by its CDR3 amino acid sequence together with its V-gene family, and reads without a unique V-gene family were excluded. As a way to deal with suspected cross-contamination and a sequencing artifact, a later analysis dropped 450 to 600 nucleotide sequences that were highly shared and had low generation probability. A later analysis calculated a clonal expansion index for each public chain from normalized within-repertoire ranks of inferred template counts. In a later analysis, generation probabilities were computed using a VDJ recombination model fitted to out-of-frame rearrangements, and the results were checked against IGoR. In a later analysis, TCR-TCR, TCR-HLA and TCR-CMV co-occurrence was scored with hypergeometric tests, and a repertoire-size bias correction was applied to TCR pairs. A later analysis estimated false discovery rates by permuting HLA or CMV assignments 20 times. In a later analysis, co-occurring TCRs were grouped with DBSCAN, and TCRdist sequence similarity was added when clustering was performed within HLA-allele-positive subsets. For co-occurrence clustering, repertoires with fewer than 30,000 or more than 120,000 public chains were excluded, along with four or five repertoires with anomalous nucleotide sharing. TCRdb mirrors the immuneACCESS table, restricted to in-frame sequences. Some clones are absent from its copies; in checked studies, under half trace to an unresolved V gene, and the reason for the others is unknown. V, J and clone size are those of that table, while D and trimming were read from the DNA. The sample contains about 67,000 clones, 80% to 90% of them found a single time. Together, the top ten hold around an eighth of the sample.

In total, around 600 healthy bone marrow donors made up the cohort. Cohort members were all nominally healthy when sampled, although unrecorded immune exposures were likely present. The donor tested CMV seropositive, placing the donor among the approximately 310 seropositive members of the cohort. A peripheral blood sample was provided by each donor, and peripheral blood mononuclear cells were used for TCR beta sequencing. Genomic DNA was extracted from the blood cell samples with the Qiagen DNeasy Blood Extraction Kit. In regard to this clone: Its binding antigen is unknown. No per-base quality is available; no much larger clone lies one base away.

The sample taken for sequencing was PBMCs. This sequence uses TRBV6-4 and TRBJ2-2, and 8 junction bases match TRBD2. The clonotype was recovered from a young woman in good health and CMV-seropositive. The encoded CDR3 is CASSDSRAGESGELFF. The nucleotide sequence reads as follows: TGTGCCAGCAGTGACTCCAGAGCGGGAGAGTCCGGGGAGCTGTTTTTT.